These 29 T cell receptor beta chains share one sample of origin, sequenced in a study of T cells in Graves' hyperthyroidism and ophthalmopathy. TCR beta CDR3 regions were amplified from RNA. The HTBI primer set drove a first-round RT-PCR of the TCR CDR3. MiXCR, run by TCRdb on the multiplex PCR reads, gives a single entry per CDR3 protein. The sample carries more than 350,000 distinct CDR3 sequences, 13% to 15% recorded once. Input material: blood. These receptor sequences come from an older woman with Graves' ophthalmopathy.

At least ten counts were recorded for this clonotype. The J gene is TRBJ2-5, the V gene TRBV10-1; 7 positions agree with TRBD1. V shed 8 bases, J shed 4 bases, and the junction held 7 bases outside the gene matches. The CDR3 extends over 13 amino acids. Germline CDR1 WNHNN, CDR2 SYGVQD (reference sequence). CDR3 coding DNA: TGCGCCAGCTCACAGGGGATAAGAGAGACCCAGTACTTC. This codes for CASSQGIRETQYF.

This clonotype was seen at least ten times. CDR3 sequence: CASSLLGGGSHNEQFF. The CDR3, as DNA: TGTGCCAGCAGTTTATTGGGTGGCGGCAGCCACAATGAGCAGTTCTTC. The V gene is TRBV28, the J gene TRBJ2-1; no firm D call. Germline V gene data show CDR1 as MDHEN and CDR2 as SYDVKM. The V end lost 1 base, the J end lost 5 bases, and 15 bases lay between the germline ends. This CDR3 contains 16 residues.

This clonotype was seen a few times. The chain carries TRBV5-1 and TRBJ2-6; D is unclear. This CDR3 spans 14 amino acids. CDR1 and CDR2 (germline): SGHRS, YFSETQ. The V end was cut by 6 bases, the J end by 4 bases, with 11 bases between. CDR3 residues: CASTTVAGANVLTF. CDR3 bases: TGCGCCAGCACCACGGTGGCCGGGGCCAACGTCCTGACTTTC.

This clonotype was seen only a few times. The chain has TRBV20-1 and TRBJ2-1, with D hard to call. The CDR3 covers 12 residues. V was clipped by 7 bases and J by 4 bases, with 11 bases between them. From germline, CDR1 is DFQATT and CDR2 SNEGSKA (reference sequence). CDR3 residues: CSDTLDYNEQFF. DNA for the CDR3: TGCAGTGATACCTTAGATTACAATGAGCAGTTCTTC.

This clonotype was detected many times. DNA of the CDR3: TGTGCCGGTCGAACCTATGAAAAACTGTTTTTT. Translated: CAGRTYEKLFF. This chain joins TRBV30 and TRBJ1-4; D is ambiguous. Germline CDR1 and CDR2: GTSNPN and SVGIG (reference sequence). Trimming cost V 8 bases and J 6 bases, with 10 bases left between them. The CDR3 spans 11 residues.

In this sample, this clonotype turned up many times. The rearrangement links TRBV5-1 to TRBJ2-4; D may be TRBD1 or TRBD2 (5 bases each). Germline CDR1 SGHRS, CDR2 YFSETQ. The CDR3 is 14 residues long. Trimming shortened V by 3 bases and J by 5 bases, and 12 bases separated the two germline ends. The CDR3 DNA sequence: TGCGCCAGCAGCTGGCCCGGGGCAGAAAACATTCAGTACTTC. It yields the protein CASSWPGAENIQYF.

The genes are TRBV7-9 and TRBJ2-3; 14 bases line up with TRBD2. Trimming removed 7 bases from V and 2 bases from J; junction bases left unmatched: 11. The CDR3 length is 18 residues. CDR1 is SEHNR, CDR2 FQNEAQ, per germline (reference sequence). The CDR3 nucleotides read TGTGCCAGCATGCCGGGACTAGCGGGAGTTTTATCCACAGATACGCAGTATTTT. Its protein is CASMPGLAGVLSTDTQYF.

The table lists this clonotype with a few counts. The DNA for the CDR3 is TGTGCCACCCGCTCTAGCTCCTACGAGCAGTACTTC. This gives the protein CATRSSSYEQYF. V is TRBV6-1 and J is TRBJ2-7; D is ambiguous. The CDR3 loop spans 12 amino acids. V lost 10 bases and J lost 0, with 10 bases in between. Germline CDR1 is MNHNS and CDR2 is SASEGT.

This clonotype was observed at least ten times. The chain joins TRBV2 to TRBJ2-3, with D perhaps TRBD2 (6 bases). Germline loops: CDR1 SNHLY, CDR2 FYNNEI. CDR3 length: 12 amino acids. V shed 7 bases and J shed 10 bases, with 15 bases lying between them. CDR3 protein: CASTWSGGAQYF. CDR3 nucleotides: TGTGCCAGCACCTGGAGCGGCGGGGCGCAGTATTTT.

This clonotype was seen ten or more times. The rearrangement uses TRBV28 and TRBJ2-7, with D unresolved. V lost 2 bases and J lost 3, with 8 bases in between. The CDR3 sequence is 13 residues long. Germline V CDR1 and CDR2: MDHEN, SYDVKM. CDR3 region: CASSLGVSYEQYF. DNA of the CDR3: TGTGCCAGCAGTTTAGGGGTGAGCTACGAGCAGTACTTC.

V is TRBV19 and J is TRBJ1-5; no reliable D call. V was pared by 6 bases and J by 0 bases, with 9 bases between. There are 14 residues in the CDR3. Germline CDR1 LNHDA, CDR2 SQIVND (reference sequence). The CDR3 spells CASRQSDSNQPQHF. CDR3 sequence (DNA): TGTGCCAGTAGACAGTCCGATAGCAATCAGCCCCAGCATTTT.

This clonotype occurred a few times. This rearrangement joins TRBV18 to TRBJ2-5; D possibly corresponds to TRBD1 (7 bases). The CDR3 runs to 16 residues. Germline-derived CDR1 and CDR2 are KGHSH and LQKENI. V gave up 6 bases and J gave up 2 bases, with 19 bases separating them. Here the CDR3 reads CASSSKQGRSQETQYF. Written as DNA, the CDR3 is TGTGCCAGCTCTTCAAAACAGGGGAGGTCACAAGAGACCCAGTACTTC.

The sample holds a few counts of this clonotype. V and J are TRBV5-1 and TRBJ2-6; D not resolved. The CDR3 consists of 16 residues. Between the trimmed V and J ends, which lost 3 bases and 0 bases, there was a span of 10 bases. The V gene's germline CDR1 is SGHRS and CDR2 YFSETQ. This chain's CDR3 is CASSSTILSGANVLTF. The DNA for the CDR3 is TGCGCCAGCAGCTCAACCATCCTCTCTGGGGCCAACGTCCTGACTTTC.

This clonotype was picked up a small number of times. This chain connects TRBV6-5 to TRBJ1-5; no clear D gene. The V end lost 2 bases, the J end lost 6 bases, and 23 bases lay between the germline ends. The CDR3 has 18 residues. CDR1 is MNHEY, CDR2 SVGAGI, per germline. The CDR3 protein is CASSYLVKFRKWSQPQHF. The CDR3 coding sequence is TGTGCCAGCAGTTACCTCGTGAAATTCAGGAAGTGGAGTCAGCCCCAGCATTTT.

This clonotype was counted ten times or more. The genes are TRBV11-2 and TRBJ2-1, with 7 bases fitting TRBD2. The V gene end was trimmed by 4 bases and the J gene end by 7 bases; junction bases not matched to a gene: 7. Germline V gene data show CDR1 as SGHAT and CDR2 as FQNNGV. CDR3 length equals 14 residues. Here the CDR3 reads CASSSPGEGNEQFF. DNA of the CDR3: TGTGCCAGCAGCTCCCCCGGGGAGGGGAATGAGCAGTTCTTC. Supplemented by reference TRBV11-2 and TRBJ2-1, the full variable domain reads EAGVAQSPRYKIIEKRQSVAFWCNPISGHATLYWYQQILGQGPKLLIQFQNNGVVDDSQLPKDRFSAERLKGVDSTLKIQPAKLEDSAVYLCASSSPGEGNEQFFGPGTRLTVL.

Concerning this clonotype: A read error is possible here, since a much larger clone lies one base away. The chain is built from TRBV28 and TRBJ2-5; tentatively, D is TRBD2 (7 bases). The CDR3 sequence is 15 residues long. The germline CDR1 and CDR2 sequences are MDHEN and SYDVKM. The V and J ends lost 7 bases and 5 bases respectively, with 20 bases between them. Here the CDR3 reads CASIPDGGLGETQYF. Here the CDR3 DNA reads TGTGCCAGCATCCCGGACGGGGGGCTCGGGGAGACCCAGTACTTC.

The chain couples TRBV19 to TRBJ2-1, with D perhaps matching TRBD1 (5 bases). V was shortened by 2 bases and J by 9 bases, with 14 bases between the two germline ends. Germline CDR1 is LNHDA and CDR2 is SQIVND (reference sequence). The CDR3 is 14 residues long. The DNA of the CDR3 is TGTGCCAGTAGTATAAACTCCCAGGGCGGTGAGCAGTTCTTC. This encodes CASSINSQGGEQFF. Complete variable domain (other parts from reference TRBV19 and TRBJ2-1): DGGITQSPKYLFRKEGQNVTLSCEQNLNHDAMYWYRQDPGQGLRLIYYSQIVNDFQKGDIAEGYSVSREKKESFPLTVTSAQKNPTAFYLCASSINSQGGEQFFGPGTRLTVL.

This clonotype was picked up a small number of times. The chain combines TRBV5-6 with TRBJ1-5; D call uncertain. V gave up 3 bases and J gave up 1 base, with 11 bases separating them. Per the germline V gene, CDR1 is SGHDT and CDR2 is YYEEEE. CDR3 size: 15 residues. The CDR3 nucleotides read TGTGCCAGCAGCTCCTGGTGGGTAAGCAATCAGCCCCAGCATTTT. It codes for CASSSWWVSNQPQHF.

This chain connects TRBV3-1 to TRBJ1-3; D remains unclear. The CDR3 is 16 amino acids. Trimming pared 0 bases from V and 4 bases from J, leaving 13 bases between. Per the germline V gene, CDR1 is LGHDT and CDR2 is YNNKEL (reference sequence). The DNA of the CDR3 is TGTGCCAGCAGCCAAGATCTGGCGGCTCAGGGAAACACCATATATTTT. Amino acids: CASSQDLAAQGNTIYF.

The V gene is TRBV20-1, the J gene TRBJ2-7; a weak D match, TRBD2 (5 bases). The CDR3 loop spans 14 amino acids. Deletions cut 6 bases from V and 3 bases from J, with 18 bases between. The germline CDR1 and CDR2 sequences are DFQATT and SNEGSKA (reference sequence). The CDR3 DNA is TGCAGTGCCAGGACTGTTCGGGAAAACTACGAGCAGTACTTC. Amino acids: CSARTVRENYEQYF.

This clonotype was counted between two and nine times. Compared with germline, one end of the junction differs, possibly owing to a read error. This rearrangement joins TRBV7-9 to TRBJ2-3; tentatively, D is TRBD2 (6 bases). Germline CDR1 and CDR2: SEHNR and FQNEAQ (reference sequence). This CDR3 is 15 amino acids long. CDR3 protein: CASSLGEPLADTQYF. The DNA of the CDR3 is TGTGCCAGCAGTTTAGGAGAGCCCCTAGCGGATACGCAGTATTTT.

V is TRBV20-1 and J is TRBJ1-5, with D maybe TRBD1 (5 bases). CDR3 size: 14 residues. Trimming cost V 6 bases and J 3 bases, with 15 bases left between them. CDR1 and CDR2 (germline): DFQATT, SNEGSKA (reference sequence). The CDR3 region is CSANRDGYNQPQHF. CDR3 coding DNA: TGCAGTGCCAACCGGGACGGCTACAATCAGCCCCAGCATTTT.

The CDR3 region is CASSGLATTGELFF. The CDR3 DNA is TGCGCCAGCAGCGGGCTAGCGACCACCGGGGAGCTGTTTTTT. V is TRBV10-1 and J is TRBJ2-2, with D maybe TRBD2 (6 bases). This CDR3 region has 14 residues. Germline V gives CDR1 WNHNN, CDR2 SYGVQD (reference sequence). V gave up 6 bases and J gave up 4 bases, with 12 bases separating them.

This clonotype occurred many times. This chain joins TRBV2 and TRBJ2-7, with a possible D match to TRBD1 (6 bases). Trimming removed 7 bases at V and 0 bases at J, with 13 bases between. The CDR3 spans 14 residues. From germline, CDR1 is SNHLY and CDR2 FYNNEI. The CDR3 here is CASIRTDSSYEQYF. For the CDR3, the DNA is TGTGCCAGCATTAGGACAGATTCCTCCTACGAGCAGTACTTC.

The chain uses TRBV6-1 and TRBJ2-5; 9 nucleotides agree with TRBD1. CDR3 length: 12 residues. The germline CDR1 and CDR2 sequences are MNHNS and SASEGT. The J segment lost 7 bases and the V segment lost 4 bases, leaving 1 base of the junction unmatched. The CDR3 DNA reads as TGTGCCAGCAGTGTGGACAGGGGGACCCAGTACTTC. This translates into CASSVDRGTQYF.

In this sample, this clonotype turned up many times. The chain couples TRBV3-1 to TRBJ2-3; D possibly matches TRBD1 or TRBD2 (5 bases each). The V end lost 2 bases, the J end lost 3 bases, and 18 bases lay between the germline ends. This CDR3 contains 17 residues. CDR1 and CDR2 from the germline V gene are LGHDT and YNNKEL (reference sequence). CDR3 coding DNA: TGTGCCAGCAGCCAACTGGTAGCAGGGACGAATACAGATACGCAGTATTTT. Translating gives CASSQLVAGTNTDTQYF.

There are many counts of this clonotype. The chain recombines TRBV2 with TRBJ2-5; D gene unclear. Trimming pared 3 bases from V and 4 bases from J, leaving 6 bases between. CDR1 and CDR2 from the germline V gene are SNHLY and FYNNEI. CDR3 size: 12 residues. The CDR3 nucleotides read TGTGCCAGCAGTGAGAGGTCAGAGACCCAGTACTTC. Its translation: CASSERSETQYF. Supplemented by reference TRBV2 and TRBJ2-5, the full variable domain reads EPEVTQTPSHQVTQMGQEVILRCVPISNHLYFYWYRQILGQKVEFLVSFYNNEISEKSEIFDDQFSVERPDGSNFTLKIRSTKLEDSAMYFCASSERSETQYFGPGTRLLVL.

This clonotype was seen at least ten times. The rearrangement links TRBV28 to TRBJ2-2; 8 bases match TRBD1. Per germline, CDR1 MDHEN and CDR2 SYDVKM. V shed 3 bases, J shed 1 base, and the junction held 4 bases outside the gene matches. This CDR3 spans 16 amino acids. Here the CDR3 reads CASSFRGQVNTGELFF. The CDR3 bases are TGTGCCAGCAGTTTCCGGGGACAGGTGAACACCGGGGAGCTGTTTTTT.

A few counts support this clonotype. The chain couples TRBV28 to TRBJ1-6; perhaps TRBD1 as D (5 bases). The CDR3 has 14 residues. V lost 2 bases and J lost 6, with 8 bases in between. Germline CDR1 MDHEN, CDR2 SYDVKM. CDR3 DNA sequence: TGTGCCAGCAGTTTAAGACAGATTAATTCACCCCTCCACTTT. Its protein is CASSLRQINSPLHF.